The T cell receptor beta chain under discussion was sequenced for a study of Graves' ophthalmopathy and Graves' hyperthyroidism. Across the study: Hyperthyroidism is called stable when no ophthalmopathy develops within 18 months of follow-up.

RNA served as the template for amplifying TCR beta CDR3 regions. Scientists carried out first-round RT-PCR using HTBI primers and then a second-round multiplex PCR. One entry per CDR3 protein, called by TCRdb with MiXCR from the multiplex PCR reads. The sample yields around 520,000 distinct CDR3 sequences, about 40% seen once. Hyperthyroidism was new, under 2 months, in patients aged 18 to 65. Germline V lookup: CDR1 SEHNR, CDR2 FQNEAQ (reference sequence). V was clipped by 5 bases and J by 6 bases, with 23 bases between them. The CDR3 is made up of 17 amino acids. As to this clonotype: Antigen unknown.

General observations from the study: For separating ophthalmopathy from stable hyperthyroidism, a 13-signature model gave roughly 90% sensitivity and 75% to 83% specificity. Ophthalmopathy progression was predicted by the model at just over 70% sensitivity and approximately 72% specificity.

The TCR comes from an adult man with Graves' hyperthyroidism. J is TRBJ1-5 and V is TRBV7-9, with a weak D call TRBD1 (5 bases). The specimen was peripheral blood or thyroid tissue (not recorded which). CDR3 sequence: CASSPPVGGIGSQPQHF. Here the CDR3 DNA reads TGTGCCAGCAGCCCTCCCGTGGGGGGGATTGGTAGTCAGCCCCAGCATTTT.